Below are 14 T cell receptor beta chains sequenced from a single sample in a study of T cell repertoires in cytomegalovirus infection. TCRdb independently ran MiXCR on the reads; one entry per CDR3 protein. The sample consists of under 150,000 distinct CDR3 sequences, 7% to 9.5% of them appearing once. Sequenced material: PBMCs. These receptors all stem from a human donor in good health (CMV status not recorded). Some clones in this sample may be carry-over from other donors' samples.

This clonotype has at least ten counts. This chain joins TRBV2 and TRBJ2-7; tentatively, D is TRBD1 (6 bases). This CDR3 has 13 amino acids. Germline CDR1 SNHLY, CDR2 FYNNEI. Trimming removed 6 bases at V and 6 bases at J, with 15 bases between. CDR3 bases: TGTGCCAGCAGCTATACAGGGCGGGCCGAGCAGTACTTC. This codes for CASSYTGRAEQYF.

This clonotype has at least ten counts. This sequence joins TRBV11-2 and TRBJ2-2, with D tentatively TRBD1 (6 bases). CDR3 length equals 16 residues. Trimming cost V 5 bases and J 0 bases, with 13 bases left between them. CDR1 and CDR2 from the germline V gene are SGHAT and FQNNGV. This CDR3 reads CASSLARGANTGELFF. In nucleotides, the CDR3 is TGTGCCAGCAGCCTCGCCAGGGGCGCGAACACCGGGGAGCTGTTTTTT. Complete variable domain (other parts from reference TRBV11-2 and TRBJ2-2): EAGVAQSPRYKIIEKRQSVAFWCNPISGHATLYWYQQILGQGPKLLIQFQNNGVVDDSQLPKDRFSAERLKGVDSTLKIQPAKLEDSAVYLCASSLARGANTGELFFGEGSRLTVL.

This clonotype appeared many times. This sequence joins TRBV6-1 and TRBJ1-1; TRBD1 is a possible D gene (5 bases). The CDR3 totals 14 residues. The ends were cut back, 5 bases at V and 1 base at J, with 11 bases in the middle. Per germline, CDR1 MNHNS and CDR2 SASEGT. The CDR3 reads CASSPGTENTEAFF. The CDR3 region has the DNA TGTGCCAGCAGTCCCGGGACCGAGAACACTGAAGCTTTCTTT.

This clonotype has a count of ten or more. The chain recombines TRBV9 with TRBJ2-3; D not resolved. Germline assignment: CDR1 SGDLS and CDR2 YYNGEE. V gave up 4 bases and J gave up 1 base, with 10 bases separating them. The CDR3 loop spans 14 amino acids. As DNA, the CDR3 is TGTGCCAGCAGCCCGGATGGCGGCACAGATACGCAGTATTTT. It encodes CASSPDGGTDTQYF.

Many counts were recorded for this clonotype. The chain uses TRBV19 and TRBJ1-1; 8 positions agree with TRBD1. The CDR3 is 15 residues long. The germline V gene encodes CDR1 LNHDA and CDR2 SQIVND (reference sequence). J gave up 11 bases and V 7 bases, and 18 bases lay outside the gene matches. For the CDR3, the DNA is TGTGCCAGTACTTTTTCGGGACAGGCGACTTCCGGGGCTTTCTTT. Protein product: CASTFSGQATSGAFF. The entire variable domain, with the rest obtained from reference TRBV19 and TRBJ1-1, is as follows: DGGITQSPKYLFRKEGQNVTLSCEQNLNHDAMYWYRQDPGQGLRLIYYSQIVNDFQKGDIAEGYSVSREKKESFPLTVTSAQKNPTAFYLCASTFSGQATSGAFFGQGTRLTVV.

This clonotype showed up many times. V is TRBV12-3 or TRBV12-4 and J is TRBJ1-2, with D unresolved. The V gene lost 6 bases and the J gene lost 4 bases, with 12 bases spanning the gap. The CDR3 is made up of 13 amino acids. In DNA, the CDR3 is TGTGCCAGCAGACAGACTGGATCCTATGGCTACACCTTC. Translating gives CASRQTGSYGYTF.

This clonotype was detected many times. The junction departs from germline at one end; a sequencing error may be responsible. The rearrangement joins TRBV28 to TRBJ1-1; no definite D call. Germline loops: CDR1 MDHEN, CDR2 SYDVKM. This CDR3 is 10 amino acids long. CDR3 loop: CASSTHETFF. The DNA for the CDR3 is TGTGCCAGCAGTACGCACGAGACCTTTTTT.

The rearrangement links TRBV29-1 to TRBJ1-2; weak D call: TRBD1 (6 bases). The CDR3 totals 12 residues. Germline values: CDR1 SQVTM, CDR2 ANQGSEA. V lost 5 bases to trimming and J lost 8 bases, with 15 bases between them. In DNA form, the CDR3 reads TGCAGCGTTCTCCTAGGGGGAGCAGGCTACACCTTC. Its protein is CSVLLGGAGYTF.

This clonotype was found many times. In nucleotides, the CDR3 is TGTGCCAGCAGTACCTCTCCAGGGACTTCGGGAAACACCATATATTTT. The encoded protein is CASSTSPGTSGNTIYF. The chain recombines TRBV6-5 with TRBJ1-3, with D possibly being TRBD1 (5 bases). Trimming removed 5 bases from V and 4 bases from J, with 18 bases in between. Germline lookup yields CDR1 MNHEY and CDR2 SVGAGI. This CDR3 is 16 amino acids long.

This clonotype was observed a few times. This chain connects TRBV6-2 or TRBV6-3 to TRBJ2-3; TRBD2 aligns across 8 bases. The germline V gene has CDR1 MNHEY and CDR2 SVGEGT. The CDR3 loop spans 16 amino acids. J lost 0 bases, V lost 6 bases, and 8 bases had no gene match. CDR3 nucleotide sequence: TGTGCCAGCAGCCCCATAGCGGGACCTAGCACAGATACGCAGTATTTT. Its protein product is CASSPIAGPSTDTQYF.

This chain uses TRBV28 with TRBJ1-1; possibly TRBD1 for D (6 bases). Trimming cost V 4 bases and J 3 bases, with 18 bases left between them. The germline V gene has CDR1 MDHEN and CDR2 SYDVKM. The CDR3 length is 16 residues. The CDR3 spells CASSSSAQGLDTEAFF. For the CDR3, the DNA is TGTGCCAGCAGTTCCTCCGCCCAGGGGCTGGACACTGAAGCTTTCTTT. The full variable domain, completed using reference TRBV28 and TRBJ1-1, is DVKVTQSSRYLVKRTGEKVFLECVQDMDHENMFWYRQDPGLGLRLIYFSYDVKMKEKGDIPEGYSVSREKKERFSLILESASTNQTSMYLCASSSSAQGLDTEAFFGQGTRLTVV.

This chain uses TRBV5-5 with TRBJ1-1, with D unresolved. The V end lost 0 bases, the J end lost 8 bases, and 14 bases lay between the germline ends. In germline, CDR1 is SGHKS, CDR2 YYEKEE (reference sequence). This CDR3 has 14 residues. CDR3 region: CASSLVVIPGEAFF. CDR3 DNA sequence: TGTGCCAGCAGCTTGGTGGTGATTCCGGGAGAAGCTTTCTTT.

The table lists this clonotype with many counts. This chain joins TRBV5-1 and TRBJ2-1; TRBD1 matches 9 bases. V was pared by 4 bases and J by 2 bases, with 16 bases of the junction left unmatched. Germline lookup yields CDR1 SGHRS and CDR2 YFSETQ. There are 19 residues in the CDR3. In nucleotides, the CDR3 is TGCGCCAGCAGCCCCCGGGCGGTAAGGACAGGGGCTCCCTACAATGAGCAGTTCTTC. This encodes CASSPRAVRTGAPYNEQFF.

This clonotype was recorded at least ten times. The CDR3 coding sequence is TGCGCCAGCAGCCCCAAGGAAAGGGGCGGGAACACTGAAGCTTTCTTT. This gives the protein CASSPKERGGNTEAFF. The chain joins TRBV4-1 to TRBJ1-1; D possibly corresponds to TRBD1 (5 bases). CDR1 and CDR2 from the germline V gene are MGHRA and YSYEKL. The CDR3 has 16 amino acids. With 4 bases removed from V and 1 base from J, the gap between germline ends came to 16 bases.